This T cell receptor beta chain was identified in a study of blood T cell repertoires in COVID-19. The CDR3 has 16 amino acids. V trimming: 2 bases; J trimming: 5 bases; junction bases outside the gene matches: 10. Germline V CDR1 and CDR2: LGHDT, YNNKEL (reference sequence). Assay used: immunoSEQ multiplex PCR; TCRdb lists only in-frame clones, some missing. The data hold roughly 100,000 clones, with around four fifths observed a single time. This TCR derives from a man between 60 and 75 years old with active or convalescent COVID-19. V usage is TRBV3-1 (or the pseudogene TRBV3-2) and J usage is TRBJ1-2; 8 nucleotides match TRBD1. Sequenced: peripheral blood. The CDR3 loop reads CASSQLRTGSVYGYTF. CDR3 coding DNA: TGTGCCAGCAGCCAACTAAGGACAGGGTCCGTTTATGGCTACACCTTC.